One and the same sample provided the 19 T cell receptor beta chains below, sequenced in a study of response to subunit inactivated influenza vaccine. Using its own MiXCR run on the RT-PCR reads, TCRdb lists one record per CDR3 protein. The data contain 430,000 or so distinct CDR3 sequences, around 9.9% of them seen just once; the ten biggest clones take up 9.5% to 15%. Sequencing used PBMCs from blood, obtained roughly 45 days after vaccination. The receptor source for this set is a man aged 45-65 years who received an inactivated influenza vaccine.

The sample holds many counts of this clonotype. This chain links TRBV10-3 with TRBJ2-1; 11 bases map to TRBD2. CDR1 and CDR2 from the germline V gene are ENHRY and SYGVKD. The CDR3 consists of 15 residues. The V segment lost 5 bases and the J segment 6 bases; nucleotides outside the gene matches: 6. In DNA form, the CDR3 reads TGTGCCATCAGTCTCCTAGCGGGGGGATTCAATGAGCAGTTCTTC. It codes for CAISLLAGGFNEQFF.

This clonotype was recorded a few times. V gene TRBV24-1 combines with J gene TRBJ2-1; weak D call: TRBD2 (6 bases). Trimming took 3 bases from V and 10 from J, leaving 15 bases between them. CDR1 KGHDR and CDR2 SFDVKD come from the germline V gene. The CDR3 consists of 14 residues. CDR3 DNA: TGTGCCACCAGTGATCTGAGCGGCGGGGAGGAGCAGTTCTTC. It specifies CATSDLSGGEEQFF.

The chain recombines TRBV6-2 or TRBV6-3 with TRBJ2-1; no clear D. V was pared by 5 bases and J by 9 bases, with 11 bases between. Germline V gives CDR1 MNHEY, CDR2 SVGEGT. The CDR3 covers 12 residues. CDR3 region: CASSNRATEQFF. In nucleotides, the CDR3 is TGTGCCAGCAGTAATAGGGCCACTGAGCAGTTCTTC.

This clonotype was observed many times. The V gene is TRBV11-2, the J gene TRBJ1-6; no clear D. This CDR3 spans 13 amino acids. The V end was cut by 5 bases, the J end by 14 bases, with 16 bases between. Germline assignment: CDR1 SGHAT and CDR2 FQNNGV. The CDR3 sequence: CASSARSSRTLHF. Written as DNA, the CDR3 is TGTGCCAGCAGCGCGAGGAGCTCCCGCACCCTCCACTTT.

The rearrangement links TRBV9 to TRBJ1-6; possible D gene TRBD1, 6 bases. V lost 0 bases, J lost 8 bases, and 6 bases lay in between. This CDR3 contains 13 residues. Germline loops: CDR1 SGDLS, CDR2 YYNGEE. The CDR3 DNA follows: TGTGCCAGCAGCGTAGACAGGGATTCACCCCTCCACTTT. Translation: CASSVDRDSPLHF.

This clonotype was recorded many times. The chain joins TRBV9 to TRBJ2-7; D is unclear. Germline-derived CDR1 and CDR2 are SGDLS and YYNGEE. The CDR3 sequence is 14 residues long. V lost 4 bases, J lost 3 bases, and 14 bases lay in between. The CDR3 sequence is CASSPVGELYEQYF. CDR3 coding DNA: TGTGCCAGCAGCCCAGTAGGCGAACTCTACGAGCAGTACTTC.

This sequence joins TRBV7-2 and TRBJ2-1; 9 bases align to TRBD2. This CDR3 spans 15 amino acids. Germline V gene lookup returns CDR1 SGHTA and CDR2 FQGNSA. Trimming cost V 3 bases and J 3 bases; bases outside gene matches: 3. CDR3 nucleotides: TGTGCCAGCAGCTTTAGCGGGAGCTACTACAATGAGCAGTTCTTC. Protein: CASSFSGSYYNEQFF. Together with reference TRBV7-2 and TRBJ2-1, the CDR3 gives the full variable domain: GAGVSQSPSNKVTEKGKDVELRCDPISGHTALYWYRQSLGQGLEFLIYFQGNSAPDKSGLPSDRFSAERTGGSVSTLTIQRTQQEDSAVYLCASSFSGSYYNEQFFGPGTRLTVL.

The chain carries TRBV4-2 and TRBJ2-5; the match to TRBD1 covers 7 bases. The germline CDR1 and CDR2 sequences are LGHNA and YNFKEQ. The CDR3 covers 15 residues. J was trimmed by 2 bases and V by 2 bases; bases with no gene match: 5. The DNA for the CDR3 is TGTGCCAGCAGCCAACAACAGGGGAAACAAGAGACCCAGTACTTC. Its translation is CASSQQQGKQETQYF.

This clonotype was seen a handful of times. J is TRBJ2-5 and V is TRBV7-9; TRBD1 aligns across 11 bases. The CDR3 runs 16 residues. V lost 4 bases and J lost 5; bases outside the gene matches: 9. Germline loops: CDR1 SEHNR, CDR2 FQNEAQ (reference sequence). CDR3 coding DNA: TGTGCCAGCAGCTCTTGGACAGGGGGCTTGTTGGAGACCCAGTACTTC. Translated: CASSSWTGGLLETQYF.

The genes are TRBV9 and TRBJ2-5, with TRBD1 identical over 10 bases. CDR3 length: 14 residues. Per germline, CDR1 SGDLS and CDR2 YYNGEE. Germline trimming cut 7 bases from V and 5 bases from J; bases unmatched to any gene: 8. CDR3 DNA sequence: TGTGCCAGCTGCAGGGACAGGGGTTTGGAGACCCAGTACTTC. As protein: CASCRDRGLETQYF. Full variable domain (remainder filled in from reference TRBV9 and TRBJ2-5): DSGVTQTPKHLITATGQRVTLRCSPRSGDLSVYWYQQSLDQGLQFLIQYYNGEERAKGNILERFSAQQFPDLHSELNLSSLELGDSALYFCASCRDRGLETQYFGPGTRLLVL.

This clonotype came up a few times. J is TRBJ1-2 and V is TRBV6-6; no clear D. Trimming took off 6 bases at V and 5 bases at J, with 4 bases between the two ends. Germline assignment: CDR1 MNHNY and CDR2 SVGAGI (reference sequence). The CDR3 is made up of 10 amino acids. The CDR3 is CASREYGYTF. As DNA, the CDR3 is TGTGCCAGCAGGGAATATGGCTACACCTTC.

The V gene is TRBV18, the J gene TRBJ2-7, with D unclear. Germline loops: CDR1 KGHSH, CDR2 LQKENI. The CDR3 is made up of 15 amino acids. V lost 2 bases and J 6 bases, leaving 17 bases between the germline ends. The CDR3 reads CASSPELLIMGEQYF. CDR3 in DNA: TGTGCCAGCTCACCAGAGCTCCTCATTATGGGCGAGCAGTACTTC.

This clonotype was detected many times. The chain employs TRBV27 and TRBJ2-7, with D perhaps TRBD1 (5 bases). The V gene lost 2 bases and the J gene lost 6 bases, with 14 bases spanning the gap. The CDR3 length is 14 residues. CDR1 MNHEY and CDR2 SMNVEV come from the germline V gene (reference sequence). CDR3 DNA sequence: TGTGCCAGCAGTTTAGCAGGGATGACGAGCGAGCAGTACTTC. This codes for CASSLAGMTSEQYF.

The chain couples TRBV12-3 or TRBV12-4 to TRBJ2-7; 9 bases map to TRBD1. V was pared by 8 bases and J by 7 bases, with 12 bases of the junction left unmatched. The CDR3 is 14 amino acids. The CDR3 coding sequence is TGTGCCAGCTCCGCGGGTCCGGGGACAGGGGAGCAGTACTTC. It codes for CASSAGPGTGEQYF.

The CDR3 reads CASSLQQANTEAFF. As DNA, the CDR3 is TGTGCCAGCAGCTTGCAGCAGGCTAACACTGAAGCTTTCTTT. V is TRBV5-6 and J is TRBJ1-1; D gene ambiguous. Germline CDR1 SGHDT, CDR2 YYEEEE. The V end lost 1 base, the J end lost 2 bases, and 9 bases lay between the germline ends. The CDR3 contains 14 residues.

This clonotype was detected only a few times. The genes are TRBV11-2 and TRBJ2-5; 7 bases agree with TRBD2. J gave up 2 bases and V 7 bases, and 7 bases lay outside the gene matches. Germline V gene sequence: CDR1 SGHAT, CDR2 FQNNGV. This CDR3 comprises 14 residues. In nucleotides, the CDR3 is TGTGCCAGCACCCTCGGGAGGACTCAAGAGACCCAGTACTTC. It translates to CASTLGRTQETQYF.

This chain joins TRBV7-9 and TRBJ2-6, with TRBD1 matching 7 bases. The CDR3 runs 17 residues. The germline gives CDR1 SEHNR, CDR2 FQNEAQ (reference sequence). Trimming took 4 bases from V and 0 from J; bases not matched to a gene: 6. The CDR3 reads CASSSGQRYSGANVLTF. The CDR3 DNA is TGTGCCAGCAGCTCGGGACAGAGATACTCTGGGGCCAACGTCCTGACTTTC.

In this sample, this clonotype turned up a few times. This rearrangement joins TRBV4-1 to TRBJ1-2; D not certain. Germline CDR1 reads MGHRA; CDR2 reads YSYEKL. V lost 1 base and J lost 2, with 14 bases in between. There are 16 residues in the CDR3. In nucleotides, the CDR3 is TGCGCCAGCAGCCAAGTATTGGACGCGTCCAACTATGGCTACACCTTC. Its translation: CASSQVLDASNYGYTF.

This clonotype was counted between two and nine times. This chain links TRBV7-6 with TRBJ2-3; D gene unclear. The germline V gene has CDR1 SGHVS and CDR2 FNYEAQ. V lost 3 bases to trimming and J lost 2 bases, with 9 bases between them. The CDR3 spans 14 residues. DNA of the CDR3: TGTGCCAGCAGCTTGTTGTCCATCACAGATACGCAGTATTTT. It specifies CASSLLSITDTQYF.